Shown below are 10 T cell receptor beta chains from a single sample sequenced in a study of blood T cell repertoires in COVID-19. TCRdb's copy holds only in-frame clones and misses some; the assay was immunoSEQ multiplex PCR. This sample has approximately 100,000 clones; about 80% occur once, and the top ten carry roughly a quarter. Sequenced material: peripheral blood. The receptors were sampled from a man between 65 and 85 years old with acute or convalescent COVID-19.

The V and J genes are TRBV28 and TRBJ1-4; TRBD1 matches at 9 bases. After removal of 5 bases from V and 8 bases from J, the junction contained 9 bases not matched to a gene. Germline CDR1 MDHEN, CDR2 SYDVKM. The CDR3 runs to 15 residues. CDR3 DNA: TGTGCCAGCAGTCCCCTCCGGGACAGGGTCGAAAAACTGTTTTTT. The encoded protein is CASSPLRDRVEKLFF.

The chain couples TRBV7-2 to TRBJ1-4, with D unclear. Trimming cost V 3 bases and J 5 bases, with 10 bases left between them. Germline-derived CDR1 and CDR2 are SGHTA and FQGNSA. The CDR3 has 14 amino acids. Here the CDR3 DNA reads TGTGCCAGCAGCTTTTACAGCTTGAATGAAAAACTGTTTTTT. Encoded protein: CASSFYSLNEKLFF.

This clone turned up a few times. The gene calls are TRBV6-5 and TRBJ1-2; TRBD1 agrees at 10 bases. The CDR3 has 15 residues. Unmatched junction bases numbered 6, after V lost 4 bases and J lost 4 bases. Germline V gene data show CDR1 as MNHEY and CDR2 as SVGAGI. The chain's CDR3 is CASSSDRGLGYGYTF. The DNA of the CDR3 is TGTGCCAGCAGTTCCGACAGGGGGCTTGGCTATGGCTACACCTTC.

The chain joins TRBV9 to TRBJ2-7; TRBD1 might be the D (5 bases). The length of the CDR3 is 14 residues. V was cut by 1 base and J by 5 bases, with 13 bases left in between. CDR1 and CDR2 from the germline V gene are SGDLS and YYNGEE. The CDR3 sequence is CASSVSPWGNEQYF. The DNA of the CDR3 is TGTGCCAGCAGCGTAAGTCCTTGGGGCAACGAGCAGTACTTC.

This chain connects TRBV9 to TRBJ2-3; tentative D call: TRBD2 (6 bases). Germline CDR1 and CDR2: SGDLS and YYNGEE. V was cut by 4 bases and J by 1 base, with 13 bases left in between. The CDR3 has 15 amino acids. In DNA form, the CDR3 reads TGTGCCAGCAGCACCCTCCCTAGCGGCACAGATACGCAGTATTTT. Protein product: CASSTLPSGTDTQYF.

CDR3 sequence (DNA): TGCGCCAGCAGCCAAGGGGACACAAAAGTCTTTGGAGGCTACACCTTC. It translates to CASSQGDTKVFGGYTF. The J gene is TRBJ1-2, the V gene TRBV4-1; D might be TRBD1 (6 bases). The CDR3 loop spans 16 amino acids. Germline assignment: CDR1 MGHRA and CDR2 YSYEKL. Trimming pared 1 base from V and 8 bases from J, leaving 20 bases between.

The chain carries TRBV5-1 and TRBJ2-5; 9 positions agree with TRBD1. This CDR3 has 15 residues. CDR1 SGHRS and CDR2 YFSETQ come from the germline V gene. The V gene end was trimmed by 4 bases and the J gene end by 5 bases; junction bases not matched to a gene: 9. Written as DNA, the CDR3 is TGCGCCAGCAGCCTTGGACAGGGGTGGGGCGAGACCCAGTACTTC. Its translation is CASSLGQGWGETQYF.

J is TRBJ2-3 and V is TRBV27; tentatively, D is TRBD1 (7 bases). This CDR3 has 14 amino acids. Looked up from germline, CDR1 is MNHEY and CDR2 is SMNVEV (reference sequence). Trimming took off 6 bases at V and 5 bases at J, with 15 bases between the two ends. DNA for the CDR3: TGTGCCAGCAGACCTCAGGGGGGTAGAGATACGCAGTATTTT. It codes for CASRPQGGRDTQYF.

This chain uses TRBV5-6 with TRBJ1-6, with D hard to call. The V and J ends lost 0 bases and 2 bases respectively, with 6 bases between them. The CDR3 has 15 residues. The germline V gene has CDR1 SGHDT and CDR2 YYEEEE. DNA of the CDR3: TGTGCCAGCAGCTTGGTGGGCGCCTATAATTCACCCCTCCACTTT. Translation gives CASSLVGAYNSPLHF.

The chain couples TRBV19 to TRBJ2-1; possible D gene TRBD2, 6 bases. The CDR3 has 14 amino acids. The V and J ends lost 3 bases and 9 bases respectively, with 15 bases between them. Germline V gives CDR1 LNHDA, CDR2 SQIVND (reference sequence). For the CDR3, the DNA is TGTGCCAGTAGTATCGTGGGGGTGGAGGGTGAGCAGTTCTTC. It is translated as CASSIVGVEGEQFF.